These T cell receptor beta chains were read from a single sample in a study of T and B cells in COVID-19 patients. TCRdb independently ran MiXCR on the multiplex PCR reads; one entry per CDR3 protein. Here the sample spans around 21,000 distinct CDR3 sequences, under 35% being singletons. Sequenced sample: blood. The source is a human donor who had recovered from COVID-19. Both conserved end residues are part of each CDR3.

V gene	CDR3 length	J gene	CDR3 protein
TRBV30	15	TRBJ2-6	CAWTIGAPGANVLTF
TRBV19	15	TRBJ2-5	CASSEVGGSQETQYF
TRBV19	16	TRBJ1-5	CASSIGGGQSNQPQHF
TRBV5-5	16	TRBJ2-5	CASSLTSGGLKETQYF
TRBV15	14	TRBJ1-2	CATSRPQGGYGYTF
TRBV12-3/TRBV12-4	15	TRBJ1-2	CASSSLAGAGYGYTF
TRBV6-5	13	TRBJ1-2	CASSPDRGGGYTF
TRBV12-3/TRBV12-4	16	TRBJ2-2	CASSQGGRRNTGELFF
TRBV7-9	18	TRBJ2-2	CASSAQRGSGVPTGELFF
TRBV7-6	13	TRBJ2-1	CASSLVGGSEQFF
TRBV11-3	15	TRBJ2-5	CASGGLSAVQETQYF
TRBV7-4	15	-	CASSGSGRPRETQYF
TRBV5-1	17	TRBJ2-2	CASSTLYGETNTGELFF
TRBV15	12	TRBJ1-4	CATSSPQGIGFF
TRBV12-3/TRBV12-4	13	TRBJ1-2	CASSQERIYGYTF
TRBV6-5	16	TRBJ2-7	CASSSVRGAATYEQYF
TRBV5-4	15	TRBJ1-3	CASSLDGISGNTIYF
TRBV25-1	15	TRBJ1-4	CASSGYRGRIEKLFF
TRBV10-3	13	TRBJ1-1	CAISEDLNTEAFF
TRBV5-1	16	TRBJ2-1	CASSREAGGSYNEQFF